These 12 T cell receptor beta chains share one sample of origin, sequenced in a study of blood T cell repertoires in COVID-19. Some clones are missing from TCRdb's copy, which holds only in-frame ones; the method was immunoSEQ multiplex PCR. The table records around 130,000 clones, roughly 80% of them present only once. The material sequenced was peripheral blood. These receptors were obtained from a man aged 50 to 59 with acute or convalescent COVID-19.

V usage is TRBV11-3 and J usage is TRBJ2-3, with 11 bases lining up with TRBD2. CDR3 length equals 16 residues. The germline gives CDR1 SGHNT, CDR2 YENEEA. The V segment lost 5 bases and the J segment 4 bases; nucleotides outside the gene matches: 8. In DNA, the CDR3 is TGTGCCAGCAGCCTACCTACGGGACTAGCGGCAGATACGCAGTATTTT. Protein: CASSLPTGLAADTQYF.

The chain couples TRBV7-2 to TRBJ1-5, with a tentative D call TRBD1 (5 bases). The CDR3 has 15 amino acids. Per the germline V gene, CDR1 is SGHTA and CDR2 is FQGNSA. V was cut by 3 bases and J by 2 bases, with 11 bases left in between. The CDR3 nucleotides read TGTGCCAGCAGCTTTCAGGGAGGGGGCAATCAGCCCCAGCATTTT. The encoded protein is CASSFQGGGNQPQHF. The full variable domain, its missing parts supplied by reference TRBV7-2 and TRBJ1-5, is GAGVSQSPSNKVTEKGKDVELRCDPISGHTALYWYRQSLGQGLEFLIYFQGNSAPDKSGLPSDRFSAERTGGSVSTLTIQRTQQEDSAVYLCASSFQGGGNQPQHFGDGTRLSIL.

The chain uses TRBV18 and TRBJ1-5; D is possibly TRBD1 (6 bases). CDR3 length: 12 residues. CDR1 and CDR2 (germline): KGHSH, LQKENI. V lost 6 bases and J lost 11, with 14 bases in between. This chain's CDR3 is CASSQDSLSQHF. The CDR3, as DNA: TGTGCCAGCTCGCAGGACAGCCTCTCCCAGCATTTT.

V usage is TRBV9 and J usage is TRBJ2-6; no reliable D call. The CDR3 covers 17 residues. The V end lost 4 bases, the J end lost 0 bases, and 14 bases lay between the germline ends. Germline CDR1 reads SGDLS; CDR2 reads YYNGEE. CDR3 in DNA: TGTGCCAGCAGCCCGGGTCGGAGCGCCTCTGGGGCCAACGTCCTGACTTTC. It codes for CASSPGRSASGANVLTF.

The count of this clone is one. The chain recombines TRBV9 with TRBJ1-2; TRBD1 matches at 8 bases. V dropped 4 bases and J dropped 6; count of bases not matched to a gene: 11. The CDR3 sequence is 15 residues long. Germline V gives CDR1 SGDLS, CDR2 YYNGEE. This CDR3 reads CASSPTLYRGDGYTF. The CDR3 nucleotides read TGTGCCAGCAGCCCGACACTATACAGGGGGGATGGCTACACCTTC.

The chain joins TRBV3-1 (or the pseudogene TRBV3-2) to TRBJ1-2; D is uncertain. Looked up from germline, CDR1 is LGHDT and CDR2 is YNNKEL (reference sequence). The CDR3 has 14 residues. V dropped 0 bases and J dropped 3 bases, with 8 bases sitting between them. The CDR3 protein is CASSQDEGYYGYTF. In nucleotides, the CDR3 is TGTGCCAGCAGCCAAGATGAGGGTTACTATGGCTACACCTTC.

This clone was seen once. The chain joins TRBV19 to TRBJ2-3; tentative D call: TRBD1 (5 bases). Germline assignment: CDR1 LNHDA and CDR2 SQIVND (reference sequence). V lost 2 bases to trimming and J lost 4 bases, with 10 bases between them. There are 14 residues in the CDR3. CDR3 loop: CASSISQGSDTQYF. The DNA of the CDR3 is TGTGCCAGTAGTATAAGCCAGGGTTCAGATACGCAGTATTTT.

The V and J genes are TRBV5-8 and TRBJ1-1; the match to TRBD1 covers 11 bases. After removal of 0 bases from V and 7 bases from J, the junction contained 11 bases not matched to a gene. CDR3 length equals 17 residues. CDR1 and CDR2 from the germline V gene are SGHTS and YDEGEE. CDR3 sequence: CASSLAGRTGGAVEAFF. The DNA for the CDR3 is TGTGCCAGCAGCTTGGCCGGACGGACAGGGGGCGCCGTTGAAGCTTTCTTT.

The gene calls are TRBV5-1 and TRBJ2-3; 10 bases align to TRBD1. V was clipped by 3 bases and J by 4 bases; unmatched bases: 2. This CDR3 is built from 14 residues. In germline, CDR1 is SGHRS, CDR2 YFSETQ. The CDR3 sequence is CASSWGQGSDTQYF. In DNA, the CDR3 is TGCGCCAGCAGCTGGGGACAGGGGTCAGATACGCAGTATTTT.

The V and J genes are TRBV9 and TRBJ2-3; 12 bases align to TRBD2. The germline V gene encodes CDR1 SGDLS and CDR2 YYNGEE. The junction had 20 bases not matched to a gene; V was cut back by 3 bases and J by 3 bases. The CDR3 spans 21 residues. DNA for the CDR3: TGTGCCAGCAGCGCTCGGAGCGGAAGGACTAGCGGGGTGATGGGAACAGATACGCAGTATTTT. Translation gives CASSARSGRTSGVMGTDTQYF.

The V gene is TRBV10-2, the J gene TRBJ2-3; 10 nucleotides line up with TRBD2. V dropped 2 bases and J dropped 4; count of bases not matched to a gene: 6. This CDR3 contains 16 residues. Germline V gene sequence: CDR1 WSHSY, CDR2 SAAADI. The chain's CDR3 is CASSEIITSGADTQYF. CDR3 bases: TGCGCCAGCAGTGAGATCATTACTAGCGGGGCAGATACGCAGTATTTT.

The CDR3 DNA is TGTGCCAGCAGTTACGACAGGGGGCGAGAGACCCAGTACTTC. Protein sequence: CASSYDRGRETQYF. The chain combines TRBV28 with TRBJ2-5; TRBD1 matches 10 bases. Unmatched junction bases numbered 3, after V lost 4 bases and J lost 4 bases. The CDR3 spans 14 residues. Germline V gene sequence: CDR1 MDHEN, CDR2 SYDVKM.